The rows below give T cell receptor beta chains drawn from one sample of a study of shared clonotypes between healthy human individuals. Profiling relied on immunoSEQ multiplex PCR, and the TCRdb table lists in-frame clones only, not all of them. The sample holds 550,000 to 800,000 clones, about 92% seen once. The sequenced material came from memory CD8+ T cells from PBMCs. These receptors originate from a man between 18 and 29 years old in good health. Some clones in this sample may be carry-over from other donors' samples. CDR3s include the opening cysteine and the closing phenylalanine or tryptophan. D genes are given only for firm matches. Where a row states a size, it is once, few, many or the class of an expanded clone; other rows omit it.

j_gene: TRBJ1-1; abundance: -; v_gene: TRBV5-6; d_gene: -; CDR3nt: TGTGCCAGCAGCTTGGCAGGGATCGACACTGAAGCTTTCTTT; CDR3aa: CASSLAGIDTEAFF
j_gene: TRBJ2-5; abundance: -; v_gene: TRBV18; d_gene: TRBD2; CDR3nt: TGTGCCAGCTCACCCCCTCGATTTAGCGGGTACCAAGAGACCCAGTACTTC; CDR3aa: CASSPPRFSGYQETQYF
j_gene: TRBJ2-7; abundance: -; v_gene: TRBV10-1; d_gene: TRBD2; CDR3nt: TGCGCCAGCAGCGACCCGACTAGCGGGAGTGTCCACGAGCAGTACTTC; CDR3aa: CASSDPTSGSVHEQYF
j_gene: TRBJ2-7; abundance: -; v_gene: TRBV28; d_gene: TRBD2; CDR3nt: TGTGCCAGCAGTTTATTTCTTCTGGGTGGGGCGGGAGCCAACACGGGGGAATACGAGCAGTACTTC; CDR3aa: CASSLFLLGGAGANTGEYEQYF
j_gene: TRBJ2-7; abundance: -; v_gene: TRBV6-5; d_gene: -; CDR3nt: TGTGCCAGCAGTTACTACAGAAACTCCTACGAGCAGTACTTC; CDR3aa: CASSYYRNSYEQYF
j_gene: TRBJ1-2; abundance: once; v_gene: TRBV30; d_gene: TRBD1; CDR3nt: TGTGCCTGGAGTCAAATGGGACAGGGGGCGAAAGGCTACACCTTC; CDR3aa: CAWSQMGQGAKGYTF
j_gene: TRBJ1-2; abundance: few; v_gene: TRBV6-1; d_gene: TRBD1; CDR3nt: TGTGCCAGCAGTGAGGGACAGGGCCATGGCTACACCTTC; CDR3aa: CASSEGQGHGYTF
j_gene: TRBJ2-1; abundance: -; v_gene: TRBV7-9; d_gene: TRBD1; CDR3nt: TGTGCCAGCAGCCGTAGGACAGGGAATGGGGAAAACAATGAGCAGTTCTTC; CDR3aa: CASSRRTGNGENNEQFF
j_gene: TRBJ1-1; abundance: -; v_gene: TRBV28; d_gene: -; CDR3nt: TGTGCCAGCAGTTTTACATATCGAGGCACTGAAGCTTTCTTT; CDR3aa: CASSFTYRGTEAFF
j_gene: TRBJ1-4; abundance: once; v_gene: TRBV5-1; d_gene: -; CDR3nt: TGCGCCAGCAGCGCCTGGTTTGCAACTAATGAAAAACTGTTTTTT; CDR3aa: CASSAWFATNEKLFF
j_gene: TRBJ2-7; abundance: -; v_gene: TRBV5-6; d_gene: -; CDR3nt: TGTGCCAGCAGCTTTGGGGTCCTCTACGAGCAGTACTTC; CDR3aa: CASSFGVLYEQYF
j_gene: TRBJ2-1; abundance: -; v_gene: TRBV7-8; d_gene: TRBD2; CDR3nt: TGTGCCAGCAGCTTAGTGGGGGGTGCGGGAGTGGTTAATGAGCAGTTCTTC; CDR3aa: CASSLVGGAGVVNEQFF
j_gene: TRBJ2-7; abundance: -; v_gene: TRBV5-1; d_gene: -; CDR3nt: TGCGCCAGCAGCTTAGGTAGCTCCTACGAGCAGTACTTC; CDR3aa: CASSLGSSYEQYF
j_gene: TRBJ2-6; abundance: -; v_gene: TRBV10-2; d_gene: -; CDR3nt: TGCGCCAGCAAGACTGGGGTATCCTCTGGGGCCAACGTCCTGACTTTC; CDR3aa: CASKTGVSSGANVLTF
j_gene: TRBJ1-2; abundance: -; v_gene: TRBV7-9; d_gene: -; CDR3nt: TGTGCCAGCAGCCACGACAGGATCTATGGCTACACCTTC; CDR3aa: CASSHDRIYGYTF
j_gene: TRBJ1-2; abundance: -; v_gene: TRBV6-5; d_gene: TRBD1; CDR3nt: TGTGCCAGCAGTAGCACAGGGGGCAATTACGGCTACACCTTC; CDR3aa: CASSSTGGNYGYTF
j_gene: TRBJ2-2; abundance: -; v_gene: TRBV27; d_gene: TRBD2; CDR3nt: TGTGCCAGCAGTGCCCTATCTTTGGGGGGGAGCACCGGGGAGCTGTTTTTT; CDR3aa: CASSALSLGGSTGELFF
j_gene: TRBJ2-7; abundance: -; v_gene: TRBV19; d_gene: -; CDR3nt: TGTGCCAGTAGTTCGCAGGGTACATCCTACGAGCAGTACTTC; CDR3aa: CASSSQGTSYEQYF
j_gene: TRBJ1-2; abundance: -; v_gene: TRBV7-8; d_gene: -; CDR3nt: TGTGCCAGCAGCTTATCTATCGGGGGATTCTATGGCTACACCTTC; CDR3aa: CASSLSIGGFYGYTF
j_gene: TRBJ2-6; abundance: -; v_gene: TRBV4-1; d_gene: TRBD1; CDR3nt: TGCGCCAGCAGCCAACTTCGGGGACAGGTCCCCTCTGGGGCCAACGTCCTGACTTTC; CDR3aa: CASSQLRGQVPSGANVLTF
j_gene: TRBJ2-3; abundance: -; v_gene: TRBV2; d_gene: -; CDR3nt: TGTGCCAGCAGTGATTCGGGGTCCGGTAGAGATACGCAGTATTTT; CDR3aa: CASSDSGSGRDTQYF
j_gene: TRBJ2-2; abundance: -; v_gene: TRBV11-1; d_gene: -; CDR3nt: TGTGCCAGCAGCTTATTCTGGACACCCACCCCAAACACCGGGGAGCTGTTTTTT; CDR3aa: CASSLFWTPTPNTGELFF
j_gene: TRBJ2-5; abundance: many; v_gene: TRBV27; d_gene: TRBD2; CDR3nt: TGTGCCAGCAGTTCCCACCGCGGACTAGCGGGAGAAGAGACCCAGTACTTC; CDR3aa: CASSSHRGLAGEETQYF
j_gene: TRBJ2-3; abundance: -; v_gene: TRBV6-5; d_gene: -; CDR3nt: TGTGCCAGCAGTTACGGGGAAGATACGCAGTATTTT; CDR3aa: CASSYGEDTQYF
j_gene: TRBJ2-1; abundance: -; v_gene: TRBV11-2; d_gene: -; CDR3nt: TGTGCCAGCAGCTCGCCCTTCGGAAGGGGTGAGCAGTTCTTC; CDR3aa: CASSSPFGRGEQFF
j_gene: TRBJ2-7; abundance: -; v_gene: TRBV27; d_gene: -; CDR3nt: TGTGCCAGCAGTTTATCCGGAATAGCAGAGCAGTACTTC; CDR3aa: CASSLSGIAEQYF
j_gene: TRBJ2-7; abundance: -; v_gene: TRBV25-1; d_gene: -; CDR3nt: TGTGCCAGCAGTGAATATGGCCTGGGGTGGGAGCAGTACTTC; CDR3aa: CASSEYGLGWEQYF
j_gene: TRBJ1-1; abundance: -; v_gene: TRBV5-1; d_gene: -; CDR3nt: TGCGCCAGCAGCTCGGAACTCGGATGGACTGAAGCTTTCTTT; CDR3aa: CASSSELGWTEAFF
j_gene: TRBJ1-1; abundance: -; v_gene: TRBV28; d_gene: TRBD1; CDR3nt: TGTGCCAGCAGTGAACGGACAGGACTGAACACTGAAGCTTTCTTT; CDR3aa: CASSERTGLNTEAFF
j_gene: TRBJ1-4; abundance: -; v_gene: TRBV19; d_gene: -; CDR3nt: TGTGCCAGTAGTATAGATCTGGAGGACCGTAATGAAAAACTGTTTTTT; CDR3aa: CASSIDLEDRNEKLFF
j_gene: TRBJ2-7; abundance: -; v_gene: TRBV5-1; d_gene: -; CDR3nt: TGCGCCAGCAGCTTGGGGCAGGGGAGCGTTTACGAGCAGTACTTC; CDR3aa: CASSLGQGSVYEQYF
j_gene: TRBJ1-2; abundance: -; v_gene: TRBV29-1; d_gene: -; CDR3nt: TGCAGCGTTGAACCCAGAAATGGGGGGCGCGGCTACACCTTC; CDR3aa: CSVEPRNGGRGYTF